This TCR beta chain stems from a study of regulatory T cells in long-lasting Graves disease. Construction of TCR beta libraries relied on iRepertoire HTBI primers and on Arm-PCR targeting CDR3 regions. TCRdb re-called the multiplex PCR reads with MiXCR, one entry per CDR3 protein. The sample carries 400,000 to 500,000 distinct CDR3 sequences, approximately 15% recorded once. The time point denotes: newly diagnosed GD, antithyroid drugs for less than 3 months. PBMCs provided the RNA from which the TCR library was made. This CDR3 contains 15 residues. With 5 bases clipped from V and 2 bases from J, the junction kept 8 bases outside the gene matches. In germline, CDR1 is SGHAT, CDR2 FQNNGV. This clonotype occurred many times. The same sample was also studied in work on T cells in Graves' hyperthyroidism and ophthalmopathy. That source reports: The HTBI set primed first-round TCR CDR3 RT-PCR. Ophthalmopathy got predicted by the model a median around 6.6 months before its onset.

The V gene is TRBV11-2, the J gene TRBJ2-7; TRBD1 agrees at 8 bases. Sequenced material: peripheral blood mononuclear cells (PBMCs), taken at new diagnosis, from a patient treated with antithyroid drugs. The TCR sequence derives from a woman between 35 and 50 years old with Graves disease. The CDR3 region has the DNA TGTGCCAGCAGCCAGAGCCAGGGGGCTCCCTACGAGCAGTACTTC. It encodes CASSQSQGAPYEQYF. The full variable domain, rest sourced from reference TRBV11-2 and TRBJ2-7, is EAGVAQSPRYKIIEKRQSVAFWCNPISGHATLYWYQQILGQGPKLLIQFQNNGVVDDSQLPKDRFSAERLKGVDSTLKIQPAKLEDSAVYLCASSQSQGAPYEQYFGPGTRLTVT.